One sample yielded the 24 T cell receptor beta chains listed below, sequenced in a study of T cells after posttransplantation cyclophosphamide. Libraries were prepared by immunoSEQ multiplex PCR; TCRdb keeps only in-frame clonotypes and omits some of them. Seen here are 66,000 or so clones, about 93% observed once, and the top ten hold about 3%. Sequencing used PBMCs. These receptors all stem from a woman in her 30s in good health and a related stem cell transplant donor.

The chain links TRBV19 to TRBJ1-1, with TRBD1 identical over 9 bases. J was trimmed by 5 bases and V by 5 bases; bases with no gene match: 6. This CDR3 is built from 14 residues. From germline, CDR1 is LNHDA and CDR2 SQIVND (reference sequence). CDR3 loop: CASSLGQGGTEAFF. For the CDR3, the DNA is TGTGCCAGTAGTCTGGGACAGGGAGGGACTGAAGCTTTCTTT.

CDR3 protein: CASSLGFEQFF. CDR3 nucleotides: TGCGCCAGCAGCTTGGGGTTTGAGCAGTTCTTC. This sequence joins TRBV5-1 and TRBJ2-1; D ambiguous. The CDR3 covers 11 residues. The germline CDR1 and CDR2 sequences are SGHRS and YFSETQ. V was pared by 0 bases and J by 9 bases, with 4 bases between.

The chain combines TRBV4-3 with TRBJ2-6; possible D gene TRBD2, 5 bases. V shed 0 bases and J shed 8 bases, with 17 bases lying between them. This CDR3 is built from 17 residues. Germline V CDR1 and CDR2: LGHNA, YSLEER. CDR3 residues: CASSQDGERGTPNVLTF. The CDR3 region has the DNA TGCGCCAGCAGCCAAGATGGGGAACGGGGAACTCCCAACGTCCTGACTTTC.

The chain is built from TRBV5-4 and TRBJ2-1; 10 positions match TRBD2. V trimming: 4 bases; J trimming: 7 bases; junction bases outside the gene matches: 5. The CDR3 runs to 14 residues. Germline V gene data show CDR1 as SGHNT and CDR2 as YYREEE (reference sequence). CDR3 nucleotide sequence: TGTGCCAGCAGCCAAGCGGGGGGGCCGAATGAGCAGTTCTTC. Translation gives CASSQAGGPNEQFF.

The chain has TRBV10-3 and TRBJ2-2; 12 bases are shared with TRBD2. CDR1 is ENHRY and CDR2 is SYGVKD in the germline V gene. This CDR3 spans 17 amino acids. The V and J ends lost 3 bases and 7 bases, in that order; junction bases with no gene match: 9. CDR3 in amino acids: CAISDSSGGAGSGELFF. The CDR3 region has the DNA TGTGCCATCAGTGACTCTAGCGGGGGGGCAGGGAGCGGGGAGCTGTTTTTT.

The chain employs TRBV27 and TRBJ1-5; D not resolved. This CDR3 region has 14 residues. Germline V gives CDR1 MNHEY, CDR2 SMNVEV (reference sequence). Trimming pared 5 bases from V and 2 bases from J, leaving 10 bases between. The DNA for the CDR3 is TGTGCCAGCAGTCCGGGGAGGGGCAATCAGCCCCAGCATTTT. Its protein product is CASSPGRGNQPQHF.

The V gene is TRBV7-2, the J gene TRBJ2-5; no clear D gene. Germline-derived CDR1 and CDR2 are SGHTA and FQGNSA. This CDR3 is 15 amino acids long. The V and J ends lost 1 base and 2 bases respectively, with 11 bases between them. CDR3: CASSLDYGQQETQYF. CDR3 coding DNA: TGTGCCAGCAGCTTAGATTATGGGCAACAAGAGACCCAGTACTTC.

This chain links TRBV5-6 with TRBJ1-6; D gene unclear. This CDR3 is built from 12 residues. Germline lookup yields CDR1 SGHDT and CDR2 YYEEEE. Deletions cut 2 bases from V and 9 bases from J, with 6 bases between. The CDR3 DNA follows: TGTGCCAGCAGCTTTGTGGGTTCACCCCTCCACTTT. Protein product: CASSFVGSPLHF. Combining the CDR3 with reference TRBV5-6 and TRBJ1-6 gives the whole variable domain DAGVTQSPTHLIKTRGQQVTLRCSPKSGHDTVSWYQQALGQGPQFIFQYYEEEERQRGNFPDRFSGHQFPNYSSELNVNALLLGDSALYLCASSFVGSPLHFGNGTRLTVT.

The rearrangement links TRBV4-3 to TRBJ1-6; D is perhaps TRBD1 (5 bases). V was cut by 1 base and J by 4 bases, with 17 bases left in between. This CDR3 comprises 18 residues. CDR1 LGHNA and CDR2 YSLEER come from the germline V gene. CDR3 sequence: CASSQAPGTGVYNSPLHF. CDR3 coding DNA: TGCGCCAGCAGCCAAGCCCCAGGGACCGGCGTTTATAATTCACCCCTCCACTTT.

The V gene is TRBV30, the J gene TRBJ2-2; D is uncertain. With 0 bases removed from V and 4 bases from J, the gap between germline ends came to 6 bases. This CDR3 has 13 residues. Germline values: CDR1 GTSNPN, CDR2 SVGIG (reference sequence). CDR3 nucleotides: TGTGCCTGGAGTGTATGGGTCACCGGGGAGCTGTTTTTT. Amino acids: CAWSVWVTGELFF.

J is TRBJ2-3 and V is TRBV7-9; D not resolved. The CDR3 has 14 amino acids. Germline assignment: CDR1 SEHNR and CDR2 FQNEAQ (reference sequence). V gave up 3 bases and J gave up 2 bases, with 9 bases separating them. CDR3 nucleotides: TGTGCCAGCAGCTTGGACGTTAACACAGATACGCAGTATTTT. Translating it yields CASSLDVNTDTQYF.

Regarding this clone: The junction departs from germline at one end; a sequencing error may be responsible. The rearrangement links TRBV20-1 to TRBJ2-1, with a possible D match to TRBD2 (5 bases). The CDR3 is 11 amino acids. Germline V CDR1 and CDR2: DFQATT, SNEGSKA (reference sequence). This chain's CDR3 is CSAHGRAFGIF. In nucleotides, the CDR3 is TGCAGTGCTCACGGTCGGGCCTTCGGGATCTTC.

The chain joins TRBV19 to TRBJ1-2, with TRBD1 as a possible D gene (6 bases). Germline V gene sequence: CDR1 LNHDA, CDR2 SQIVND (reference sequence). V was clipped by 6 bases and J by 1 base, with 18 bases between them. The CDR3 runs to 16 residues. CDR3 residues: CASRMGNSGDNYGYTF. In nucleotides, the CDR3 is TGTGCCAGTAGAATGGGGAACTCAGGGGATAACTATGGCTACACCTTC.

The chain couples TRBV28 to TRBJ2-7, with 11 bases aligning to TRBD2. J gave up 0 bases and V 6 bases, and 4 bases lay outside the gene matches. CDR1 MDHEN and CDR2 SYDVKM come from the germline V gene. This CDR3 region has 15 residues. The CDR3 sequence is CASRPSGGSSYEQYF. The CDR3 coding sequence is TGTGCCAGCAGGCCTAGCGGGGGGTCCTCCTACGAGCAGTACTTC.

The gene calls are TRBV4-2 and TRBJ2-7; D is unresolved. From germline, CDR1 is LGHNA and CDR2 YNFKEQ. Trimming took 1 base from V and 5 from J, leaving 12 bases between them. The CDR3 contains 14 residues. The CDR3 DNA is TGTGCCAGCAGCCAAGGGATCCTAGGGAACGAGCAGTACTTC. This gives the protein CASSQGILGNEQYF.

This rearrangement joins TRBV11-2 to TRBJ1-5; perhaps TRBD1 as D (6 bases). Germline lookup yields CDR1 SGHAT and CDR2 FQNNGV. The CDR3 spans 15 residues. Trimming stripped 0 bases from V and 4 bases from J, with 10 bases between. As DNA, the CDR3 is TGTGCCAGCAGCTTAGAAGGGGGGGGAAATCAGCCCCAGCATTTT. The encoded protein is CASSLEGGGNQPQHF.

This chain links TRBV28 with TRBJ1-2, with D tentatively TRBD1 (5 bases). Trimming took off 4 bases at V and 5 bases at J, with 14 bases between the two ends. Germline V gene data show CDR1 as MDHEN and CDR2 as SYDVKM. The CDR3 contains 14 residues. CDR3 DNA: TGTGCCAGCAGTTCCTTGGGGACGGGGTATGGCTACACCTTC. Protein: CASSSLGTGYGYTF.

The chain uses TRBV7-9 and TRBJ2-7; the D is unclear. V was trimmed by 6 bases and J by 4 bases, leaving 16 bases between them. Germline-derived CDR1 and CDR2 are SEHNR and FQNEAQ (reference sequence). The CDR3 spans 14 residues. This chain's CDR3 is CASSLNRVQYEQYF. The CDR3 DNA reads TGTGCCAGCAGTCTAAATAGGGTACAGTACGAGCAGTACTTC. The variable domain in full, completed from reference TRBV7-9 and TRBJ2-7, reads DTGVSQNPRHKITKRGQNVTFRCDPISEHNRLYWYRQTLGQGPEFLTYFQNEAQLEKSRLLSDRFSAERPKGSFSTLEIQRTEQGDSAMYLCASSLNRVQYEQYFGPGTRLTVT.

The chain's CDR3 is CASRISANRGSTEAFF. The CDR3 nucleotides read TGTGCCAGCAGGATCTCGGCCAACAGGGGGAGCACTGAAGCTTTCTTT. The gene calls are TRBV13 and TRBJ1-1, with TRBD1 identical over 8 bases. After removal of 6 bases from V and 4 bases from J, the junction contained 13 bases not matched to a gene. Germline assignment: CDR1 PRHDT and CDR2 FYEKMQ (reference sequence). This CDR3 contains 16 residues.

This clone was found a few times. The chain employs TRBV11-3 and TRBJ2-7, with 8 bases aligning to TRBD2. Germline CDR1 and CDR2: SGHNT and YENEEA. V dropped 3 bases and J dropped 5; count of bases not matched to a gene: 9. The CDR3 contains 15 residues. The DNA of the CDR3 is TGTGCCAGCAGCTTGTCCCCTAGCGGGTTCGACGAGCAGTACTTC. Protein product: CASSLSPSGFDEQYF.

This rearrangement joins TRBV18 to TRBJ2-5, with D unresolved. This CDR3 has 15 amino acids. CDR1 and CDR2 from the germline V gene are KGHSH and LQKENI. V gave up 3 bases and J gave up 2 bases, with 13 bases separating them. The CDR3: CASSPGGTSQETQYF. CDR3 bases: TGTGCCAGCTCACCTGGCGGCACATCTCAAGAGACCCAGTACTTC.

The chain carries TRBV2 and TRBJ2-2; possibly TRBD2 for D (5 bases). This CDR3 contains 14 residues. Trimming left V 8 bases short and J 1 base short, with 11 bases between. Germline assignment: CDR1 SNHLY and CDR2 FYNNEI. Here the CDR3 DNA reads TGTGCCAGCGGAGGACTGTTGAACACCGGGGAGCTGTTTTTT. This encodes CASGGLLNTGELFF.

J is TRBJ2-5 and V is TRBV4-1; 7 bases are a match to TRBD2. The CDR3 is 14 amino acids. Germline-derived CDR1 and CDR2 are MGHRA and YSYEKL. The junction had 6 bases not matched to a gene; V was cut back by 6 bases and J by 2 bases. CDR3 coding DNA: TGCGCCAGCAGGGGGGACTACCAACAAGAGACCCAGTACTTC. Protein: CASRGDYQQETQYF.

The V and J genes are TRBV7-2 and TRBJ2-2; TRBD2 matches 9 bases. Germline trimming cut 3 bases from V and 4 bases from J; bases unmatched to any gene: 9. The CDR3 is 17 residues long. Germline CDR1 and CDR2: SGHTA and FQGNSA. The CDR3 DNA reads TGTGCCAGCAGCTTCAACCCCGCGGGGGGGGGCACCGGGGAGCTGTTTTTT. Translation: CASSFNPAGGGTGELFF.